This T cell receptor (beta chain) was found in a study of persistence of HIV-infected CD4 T cells. Anti-CD3/anti-CD28 beads served as a nonspecific positive control stimulus. Responding CD4+ T cells were sorted by upregulation of both CD40 ligand and CD69. Donors had undetectable plasma HIV-1 RNA, under 50 copies/mL, for 4+ years. Points from the study as a whole: CMV- and Gag-responding cells had lower TCRbeta richness than CD3/CD28-responding cells. Proviral oligoclonality tracked with TCR oligoclonality within the same sorted cells.

As concerns this clone: The antigen is unknown.

This was the immunoSEQ version 4 assay in survey mode. TCRdb keeps only in-frame clones here, not all; method: immunoSEQ multiplex PCR. Counted here are about 43,000 clones, 80% to 90% occurring once; the ten biggest clones make up just over 1%. Sequenced here: CD4+ T cells sorted from PBMCs after roughly 18-hour stimulation, sampled from a patient who received antiretroviral therapy. This TCR was sampled from an adult man with HIV who was CMV-seropositive.

The CDR3: CASSLGDRRDNEQFF. CDR3 nucleotide sequence: TGCGCCAGCAGCTTAGGAGACAGGAGAGACAATGAGCAGTTCTTC. The rearrangement links TRBV5-1 to TRBJ2-1; possibly TRBD1 for D (6 bases). Germline assignment: CDR1 SGHRS and CDR2 YFSETQ. V was trimmed by 2 bases and J by 5 bases, leaving 14 bases between them. The CDR3 has 15 residues.